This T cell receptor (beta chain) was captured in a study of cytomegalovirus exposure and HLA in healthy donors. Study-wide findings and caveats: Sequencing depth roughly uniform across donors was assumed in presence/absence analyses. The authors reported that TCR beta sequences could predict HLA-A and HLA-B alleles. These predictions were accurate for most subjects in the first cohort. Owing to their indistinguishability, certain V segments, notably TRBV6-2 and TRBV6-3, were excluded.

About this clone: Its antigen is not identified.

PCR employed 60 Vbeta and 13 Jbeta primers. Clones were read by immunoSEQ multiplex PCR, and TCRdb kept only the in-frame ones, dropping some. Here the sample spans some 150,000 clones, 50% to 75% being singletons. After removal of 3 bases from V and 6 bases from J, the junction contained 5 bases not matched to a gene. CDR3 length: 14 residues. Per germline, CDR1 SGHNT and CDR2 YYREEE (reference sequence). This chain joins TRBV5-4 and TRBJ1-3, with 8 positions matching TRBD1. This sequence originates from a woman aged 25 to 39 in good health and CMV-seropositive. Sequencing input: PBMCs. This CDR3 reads CASSWTGLTNTIYF. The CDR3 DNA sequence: TGTGCCAGCAGCTGGACAGGGCTGACAAACACCATATATTTT.